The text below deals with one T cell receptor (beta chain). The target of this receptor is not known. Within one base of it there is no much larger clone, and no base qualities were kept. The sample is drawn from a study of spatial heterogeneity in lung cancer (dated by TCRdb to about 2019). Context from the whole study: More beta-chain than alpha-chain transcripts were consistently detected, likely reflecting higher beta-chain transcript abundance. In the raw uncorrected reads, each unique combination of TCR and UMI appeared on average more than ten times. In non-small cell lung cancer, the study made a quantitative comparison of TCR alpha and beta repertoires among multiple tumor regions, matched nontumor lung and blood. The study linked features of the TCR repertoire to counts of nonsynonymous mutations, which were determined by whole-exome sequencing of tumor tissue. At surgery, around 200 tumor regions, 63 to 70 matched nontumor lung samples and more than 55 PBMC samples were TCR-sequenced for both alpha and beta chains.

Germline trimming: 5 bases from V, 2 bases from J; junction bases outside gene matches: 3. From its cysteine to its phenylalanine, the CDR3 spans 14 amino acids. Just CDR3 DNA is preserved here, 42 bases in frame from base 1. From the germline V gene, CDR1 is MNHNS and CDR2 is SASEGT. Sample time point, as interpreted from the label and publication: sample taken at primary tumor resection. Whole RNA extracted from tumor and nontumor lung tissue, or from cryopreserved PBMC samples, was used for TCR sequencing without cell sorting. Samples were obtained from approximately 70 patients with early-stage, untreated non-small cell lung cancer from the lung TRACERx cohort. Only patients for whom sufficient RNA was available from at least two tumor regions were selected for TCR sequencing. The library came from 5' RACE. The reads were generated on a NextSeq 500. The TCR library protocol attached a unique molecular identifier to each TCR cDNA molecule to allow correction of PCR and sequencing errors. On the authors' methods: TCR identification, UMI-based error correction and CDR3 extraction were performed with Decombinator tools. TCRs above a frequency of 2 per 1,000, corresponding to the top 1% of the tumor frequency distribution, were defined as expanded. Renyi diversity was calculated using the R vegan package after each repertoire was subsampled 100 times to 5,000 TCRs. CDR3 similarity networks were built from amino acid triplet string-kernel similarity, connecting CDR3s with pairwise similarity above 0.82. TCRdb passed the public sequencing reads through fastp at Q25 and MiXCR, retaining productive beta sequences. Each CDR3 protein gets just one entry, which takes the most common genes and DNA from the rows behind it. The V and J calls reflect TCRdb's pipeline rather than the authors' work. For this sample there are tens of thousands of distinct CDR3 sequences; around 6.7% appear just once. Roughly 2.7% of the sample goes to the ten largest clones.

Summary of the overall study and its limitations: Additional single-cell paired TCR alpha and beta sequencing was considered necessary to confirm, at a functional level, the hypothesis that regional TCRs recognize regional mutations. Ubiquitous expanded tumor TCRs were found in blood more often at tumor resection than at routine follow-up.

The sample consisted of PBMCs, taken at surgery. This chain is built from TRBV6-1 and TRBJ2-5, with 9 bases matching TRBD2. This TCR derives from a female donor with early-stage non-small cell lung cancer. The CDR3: CASSSGGIQETQYF. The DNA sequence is TGTGCCAGCAGTAGCGGGGGGATACAAGAGACCCAGTACTTC.